The 30 T cell receptor beta chains below all came from one sample that was sequenced in a study of T cells expressing NK-cell markers. Following a re-call of the 5' RACE reads, TCRdb has one entry per CDR3 protein and lacks DNA. This sample's table reports about 460,000 distinct CDR3 sequences. The sample comprised blood T cells: a sorted CD56 or NKG2C T cell subset, CD4+ or CD8+ T cells, or bulk PBMC T cells (not recorded which). Receptor source: a woman aged 45 to 65 in good health.

The chain couples TRBV20-1 to TRBJ1-2; with no DNA, the TCRdb D assignment of TRBD1 cannot be verified. This CDR3 region has 15 residues. Germline CDR1 DFQATT, CDR2 SNEGSKA (reference sequence). CDR3 amino acids: CSARGQGAANYGYTF.

The chain combines TRBV30 with TRBJ2-5. The CDR3 spans 12 residues. The germline gives CDR1 GTSNPN, CDR2 SVGIG (reference sequence). CDR3 sequence reads: CAWSVPRRTQYF.

This rearrangement joins TRBV15 to TRBJ1-4; TCRdb designates TRBD1, a call that cannot be tested without DNA. The CDR3 length is 15 residues. Germline lookup yields CDR1 LNHNV and CDR2 YYDKDF (reference sequence). The CDR3 spells CATSRVGQGARKLFF.

The chain joins TRBV12-3 or TRBV12-4 to TRBJ2-1; TCRdb indicates TRBD2, and absent DNA this call remains unverified. The CDR3 consists of 16 residues. This chain's CDR3 is CASSLAVSSGDNEQFF.

The chain links TRBV5-1 to TRBJ1-2. Germline CDR1 reads SGHRS; CDR2 reads YFSETQ. The CDR3 runs 13 residues. The CDR3 sequence is CASSRGPAHGYTF.

The rearrangement links TRBV5-6 to TRBJ2-7; TCRdb indicates TRBD2, and absent DNA this call remains unverified. The CDR3 consists of 19 residues. Looked up from germline, CDR1 is SGHDT and CDR2 is YYEEEE. CDR3 protein: CASRGGLGLAGGPNYEQYF.

V is TRBV6-5 and J is TRBJ2-5. The CDR3 contains 11 residues. Germline V gene lookup returns CDR1 MNHEY and CDR2 SVGAGI. The CDR3 spells CASSYSGTQYF.

The chain links TRBV12-3 or TRBV12-4 to TRBJ2-1; checking the TCRdb D call of TRBD2 is not possible without DNA. The CDR3 covers 18 residues. The CDR3 spells CASSLFGGGWGGFNEQFF.

The chain combines TRBV30 with TRBJ2-2; the D call of TRBD1 rests on TCRdb alone, since no DNA is present to check it. In germline, CDR1 is GTSNPN, CDR2 SVGIG (reference sequence). The CDR3 loop spans 16 amino acids. CDR3 region: CAWSRPDRGDTGELFF.

This chain uses TRBV5-1 with TRBJ1-5; lacking DNA, the TRBD1 call made by TCRdb goes unchecked. This CDR3 contains 15 residues. Germline V lookup: CDR1 SGHRS, CDR2 YFSETQ. CDR3 region: CASSPEGAHNQPQHF. Looking up the rest from reference TRBV5-1 and TRBJ1-5 gives the full variable domain: KAGVTQTPRYLIKTRGQQVTLSCSPISGHRSVSWYQQTPGQGLQFLFEYFSETQRNKGNFPGRFSGRQFSNSRSEMNVSTLELGDSALYLCASSPEGAHNQPQHFGDGTRLSIL.

V is TRBV9 and J is TRBJ1-6. Germline lookup yields CDR1 SGDLS and CDR2 YYNGEE. The CDR3 is made up of 15 amino acids. CDR3 sequence reads: CASSVETAWDSPLHF.

The chain couples TRBV12-3 or TRBV12-4 to TRBJ1-1. This CDR3 contains 13 residues. CDR3: CASRPVGSVEAFF.

The rearrangement uses TRBV18 and TRBJ1-5; TCRdb's D call of TRBD1 is untestable without DNA. The CDR3 length is 16 residues. The germline V gene encodes CDR1 KGHSH and CDR2 LQKENI. The CDR3 here is CASSREQGGTNQPQHF. The entire variable domain, with the rest obtained from reference TRBV18 and TRBJ1-5, is as follows: NAGVMQNPRHLVRRRGQEARLRCSPMKGHSHVYWYRQLPEEGLKFMVYLQKENIIDESGMPKERFSAEFPKEGPSILRIQQVVRGDSAAYFCASSREQGGTNQPQHFGDGTRLSIL.

The chain employs TRBV5-1 and TRBJ2-3. Looked up from germline, CDR1 is SGHRS and CDR2 is YFSETQ. This CDR3 has 13 amino acids. The CDR3 region is CASSLDRINTQYF.

This chain connects TRBV25-1 to TRBJ2-2; the TRBD2 assignment by TCRdb is unverifiable without DNA. Germline CDR1 reads MGHDK; CDR2 reads SYGVNS. The CDR3 loop spans 17 amino acids. The CDR3 is CASTVGGPGLLTGELFF.

V is TRBV5-1 and J is TRBJ2-1; TCRdb proposes TRBD2, but this gene call is untestable without DNA. The CDR3 runs 17 residues. CDR1 and CDR2 from the germline V gene are SGHRS and YFSETQ. CDR3 in amino acids: CASSSASGRGVQNEQFF.

The chain carries TRBV9 and TRBJ2-1. The CDR3 has 12 amino acids. Germline assignment: CDR1 SGDLS and CDR2 YYNGEE. CDR3 in amino acids: CASQAWDNEQFF.

CDR3 sequence: CASSPSMTNGYTF. The V gene is TRBV27, the J gene TRBJ1-2; TCRdb designates TRBD1, a call that cannot be tested without DNA. CDR1 and CDR2 (germline): MNHEY, SMNVEV (reference sequence). The CDR3 totals 13 residues.

This sequence joins TRBV5-6 and TRBJ2-3. Looked up from germline, CDR1 is SGHDT and CDR2 is YYEEEE. The CDR3 totals 15 residues. The CDR3: CASSHGMTSTDTQYF.

J is TRBJ2-7 and V is TRBV6-5; TCRdb outputs TRBD2, but without DNA this stays unchecked. Germline assignment: CDR1 MNHEY and CDR2 SVGAGI. The CDR3 totals 14 residues. The CDR3 sequence is CASSVAGGVYEQYF.

V and J are TRBV27 and TRBJ2-5; TCRdb returns TRBD2, unconfirmable since there is no DNA. The CDR3 runs 16 residues. CDR1 and CDR2 (germline): MNHEY, SMNVEV (reference sequence). The CDR3 region is CASSSPRTSGKETQYF.

The V gene is TRBV15, the J gene TRBJ1-1; with no DNA, the TCRdb D assignment of TRBD1 cannot be verified. Germline CDR1 and CDR2: LNHNV and YYDKDF (reference sequence). The CDR3 contains 15 residues. This CDR3 reads CATSSRPPRPLEAFF.

CDR3 residues: CASSSAPGTGYNSPLHF. The J gene is TRBJ1-6, the V gene TRBV5-5; no DNA is available, so the TRBD1 call from TCRdb remains unchecked. Germline V CDR1 and CDR2: SGHKS, YYEKEE (reference sequence). This CDR3 spans 17 amino acids. Based on the CDR3 plus reference TRBV5-5 and TRBJ1-6, the full variable domain is DAGVTQSPTHLIKTRGQQVTLRCSPISGHKSVSWYQQVLGQGPQFIFQYYEKEERGRGNFPDRFSARQFPNYSSELNVNALLLGDSALYLCASSSAPGTGYNSPLHFGNGTRLTVT.

This chain links TRBV6-2 or TRBV6-3 with TRBJ2-1; checking the TCRdb D call of TRBD2 is not possible without DNA. Germline-derived CDR1 and CDR2 are MNHEY and SVGEGT. The CDR3 runs 17 residues. The CDR3: CASIDAGLAGVVNEQFF.

The genes are TRBV27 and TRBJ1-1; TCRdb selects TRBD1, and the lack of DNA leaves this call unchecked. Germline lookup yields CDR1 MNHEY and CDR2 SMNVEV (reference sequence). The CDR3 is 13 residues long. CDR3 region: CASTWTGGTEAFF.

The CDR3 loop is CASSLGIGTSGRFLNEQLF. The genes are TRBV7-8 and TRBJ2-1; TCRdb indicates TRBD2, and absent DNA this call remains unverified. The germline V gene has CDR1 SGHVS and CDR2 FQNEAQ. The CDR3 runs to 19 residues.

The chain carries TRBV12-3 or TRBV12-4 and TRBJ2-2. The CDR3 is 13 residues long. CDR3 region: CASRQTNTGELFF.

The chain combines TRBV9 with TRBJ2-2; TCRdb returns TRBD1, unconfirmable since there is no DNA. Germline CDR1 and CDR2: SGDLS and YYNGEE. There are 16 residues in the CDR3. The CDR3 sequence is CASSKSGARITGELFF. Drawing the rest from reference TRBV9 and TRBJ2-2, the complete variable domain is DSGVTQTPKHLITATGQRVTLRCSPRSGDLSVYWYQQSLDQGLQFLIQYYNGEERAKGNILERFSAQQFPDLHSELNLSSLELGDSALYFCASSKSGARITGELFFGEGSRLTVL.

J is TRBJ2-1 and V is TRBV5-1; TCRdb names TRBD2, which stays unverified in the absence of DNA. The CDR3 is 16 amino acids. The germline CDR1 and CDR2 sequences are SGHRS and YFSETQ. This CDR3 is CASSLEAGGGYNEQFF. The full variable domain, its missing parts supplied by reference TRBV5-1 and TRBJ2-1, is KAGVTQTPRYLIKTRGQQVTLSCSPISGHRSVSWYQQTPGQGLQFLFEYFSETQRNKGNFPGRFSGRQFSNSRSEMNVSTLELGDSALYLCASSLEAGGGYNEQFFGPGTRLTVL.

The V and J genes are TRBV20-1 and TRBJ2-2; TCRdb proposes TRBD2, but this gene call is untestable without DNA. Germline V gene sequence: CDR1 DFQATT, CDR2 SNEGSKA (reference sequence). This CDR3 comprises 15 residues. The CDR3 reads CSARTSGRDHGELFF.